The clone carrying this TCR beta chain was seen ten or more times. What it recognizes is unknown. Germline CDR1 LGHDT, CDR2 YNNKEL (reference sequence). The CDR3 has 14 amino acids. The V segment lost 4 bases and the J segment 9 bases; nucleotides outside the gene matches: 11. TCRdb called the reads again in MiXCR, with one record for every CDR3 protein. The sample shows around 740,000 distinct CDR3 sequences, about 40% of them seen only once. The data were obtained in a study of T cell repertoires in cytomegalovirus infection. Study summary: Both a matching HLA type and CMV infection were indicated by public TCR beta signatures. Study-level findings and limits: Pooled public TCR beta family frequency picked out CMV carriers with the relevant HLA. The ex vivo response was dominated by HLA-C-restricted CMV-specific TCR beta clonotypes.

The source is a human donor in good health (CMV status not recorded). Some clones in this sample may be carry-over from other donors' samples. The specimen sequenced was PBMCs. This chain connects TRBV3-1 to TRBJ2-7, with 8 bases identical to TRBD1. The CDR3 DNA reads as TGTGCCAGCAGCCCCTGGACAGGGCCCTATGGGCAGTACTTC. Translation: CASSPWTGPYGQYF.